This section outlines one T cell receptor beta chain sequence together with its context. Its target is not known. Germline assignment: CDR1 SGHTA and CDR2 FQGNSA. The V gene end was trimmed by 3 bases and the J gene end by 0 bases; junction bases not matched to a gene: 2. The CDR3 consists of 14 residues. The data were obtained in a study of cytomegalovirus exposure and HLA in healthy donors. Study-level information: The early release's HLA-typed donors yielded roughly 85 million unique TCRs. Broader study findings: Within a later analysis, the majority of CMV-associated TCR beta chains appeared HLA-restricted.

It was healthy bone marrow donors who served as donors. Researchers ran the PCR with 60 Vbeta and 13 Jbeta primers. TCRdb keeps only in-frame clones here, not all; method: immunoSEQ multiplex PCR. The sample has about 130,000 clones; 15% to 20% are singletons. The genes are TRBV7-2 and TRBJ2-7, with TRBD1 identical over 7 bases. The sequence came from a female donor in good health and CMV-seropositive. Sequencing used PBMCs. The CDR3 loop reads CASSFGTASYEQYF. DNA for the CDR3: TGTGCCAGCAGCTTCGGGACAGCCTCCTACGAGCAGTACTTC.